The rows below give T cell receptor beta chains drawn from one sample of a study of control samples from healthy donors and cancer patients. The protocol was immunoSEQ multiplex PCR, while the TCRdb copy is restricted to in-frame clones and leaves out a portion. The table shows just over 80,000 clones, with 85% to 90% occurring only once. The source material was blood. The source of these receptors is a man between 50 and 59 years old in good health. CDR3s include the opening cysteine and the closing phenylalanine or tryptophan. The D gene is left open where the match is weak. Clone size, where shown, is once, few, many, or a class for clones that have expanded.

TRBV11-3	12	TRBJ2-3	NA	NA	TGTGCCAGCAGGGGTTCAGGAGATACGCAGTATTTT	CASRGSGDTQYF
TRBV4-1	13	TRBJ2-5	NA	NA	TGCGCCAGCAGCCCGGGGGGCTGGGAGACCCAGTACTTC	CASSPGGWETQYF
TRBV6-6	20	TRBJ2-3	TRBD2	NA	TGTGCCAGCAGTCAATATGGACTAGCGGGGGGGCAGATAGGCACAGATACGCAGTATTTT	CASSQYGLAGGQIGTDTQYF
TRBV20-1	11	TRBJ2-7	NA	NA	TGCAGTGCTAGGGGAACCTACGAGCAGTACTTC	CSARGTYEQYF
TRBV27	14	TRBJ1-2	NA	NA	TGTGCCAGCAGTTTATCCAAACAGATCTATGGCTACACCTTC	CASSLSKQIYGYTF
TRBV20-1	12	TRBJ1-2	TRBD1	NA	TGCAGTGCTAGTCGACAGGGATGGGGCTACACCTTC	CSASRQGWGYTF
TRBV11-1	16	TRBJ2-5	TRBD2	NA	TGTGCCAGCAGCTTCGGGGCTAGCGGTCAACAAGAGACCCAGTACTTC	CASSFGASGQQETQYF
TRBV14	13	TRBJ1-1	NA	NA	TGTGCCAGCAGTCTCGATTTATACACTGAAGCTTTCTTT	CASSLDLYTEAFF
TRBV4-1	14	TRBJ2-7	NA	NA	TGCGCCAGCAGCCAAGACGACCAAAGTTACGAGCAGTACTTC	CASSQDDQSYEQYF
TRBV2	15	TRBJ1-1	TRBD1	NA	TGTGCCAGCACCATCCCGACAGGGCCTAACACTGAAGCTTTCTTT	CASTIPTGPNTEAFF
TRBV18	13	TRBJ2-7	NA	NA	TGTGCCAGCTCCCCAGGGGGGGCCGGCGAGCAGTACTTC	CASSPGGAGEQYF
TRBV2	16	TRBJ2-1	NA	NA	TGTGCCAGCAGTGTTTGGCAAGGCCCAATCTACAATGAGCAGTTCTTC	CASSVWQGPIYNEQFF
TRBV19	13	TRBJ2-7	TRBD2	NA	TGTGCCAGTAGTATAGGGGAGGGTTACGAGCAGTACTTC	CASSIGEGYEQYF
TRBV3-1/TRBV3-2	14	TRBJ1-6	TRBD1	few	TGTGCCAGCAGCCGCCAGGGGGCGAATTCACCCCTCCACTTT	CASSRQGANSPLHF
TRBV10-2	14	TRBJ2-5	NA	NA	TGCGCCAGCAGTGTGGCAGGGGGGCAAGAGACCCAGTACTTC	CASSVAGGQETQYF
TRBV21-1	17	TRBJ2-3	NA	NA	TGTGCCAGCAGCAAAGCGCTTTCAGGGACAGGGTCAGATACGCAGTATTTT	CASSKALSGTGSDTQYF
TRBV11-2	13	TRBJ1-1	NA	NA	TGTGCCAGCAGCTTTACCGGGTTCACTGAAGCTTTCTTT	CASSFTGFTEAFF
TRBV19	16	TRBJ1-2	TRBD1	NA	TGTGCCAGTAGTATAGCACTAACAGGGGACGGGAATGGCTACACCTTC	CASSIALTGDGNGYTF
TRBV5-1	14	TRBJ1-3	NA	NA	TGCGCCAGCAGCTTGGATCAACCTGGAAACACCATATATTTT	CASSLDQPGNTIYF
TRBV7-2	16	TRBJ2-5	NA	NA	TGTGCCAGCAGCTTAAGGAGGTGGGGCGCACAGGAGACCCAGTACTTC	CASSLRRWGAQETQYF
TRBV28	18	TRBJ1-2	TRBD1	once	TGTGCCAGCAGTCCACGGGGGCAGGGGGCAATTAAAAGCTATGGCTACACCTTC	CASSPRGQGAIKSYGYTF
TRBV18	17	TRBJ1-2	NA	NA	TGTGCCAGCTCACCCGGGGGGGCAGGCCGAAATAACTATGGCTACACCTTC	CASSPGGAGRNNYGYTF
TRBV27	15	TRBJ1-2	NA	NA	TGTGCCAGCGGATCGCGGCGACAGGCCGCATATGGCTACACCTTC	CASGSRRQAAYGYTF
TRBV6-5	15	TRBJ2-5	NA	NA	TGTGCCAGCAGTTACCCCCTGACGGTTCTCGAGACCCAGTACTTC	CASSYPLTVLETQYF
TRBV5-1	15	TRBJ2-5	NA	NA	TGCGCCAGCAGCTTGGAGGGACTGTACAAGGAGACCCAGTACTTC	CASSLEGLYKETQYF
TRBV2	14	TRBJ2-5	NA	once	TGTGCCAGCAGTGGACAAACAGGGAGGGAGACCCAGTACTTC	CASSGQTGRETQYF
TRBV7-9	14	TRBJ2-2	NA	NA	TGTGCCGGGGCTGTAGTGAGACGCACCGGGGAGCTGTTTTTT	CAGAVVRRTGELFF
TRBV29-1	14	TRBJ2-2	TRBD2	NA	TGCAGCGTCCCACTAGCGGGGGGACAAGGGGAGCTGTTTTTT	CSVPLAGGQGELFF
TRBV6-5	14	TRBJ1-6	TRBD1	NA	TGTGCCATCACCACCGACAGGGGGAATTCACCCCTCCACTTT	CAITTDRGNSPLHF
TRBV5-1	15	TRBJ1-1	NA	NA	TGCGCCAGCAGCTTGGCCTCAGGACTGAACACTGAAGCTTTCTTT	CASSLASGLNTEAFF
TRBV6-1	15	TRBJ1-2	TRBD1	once	TGTGCCAGCAGTGAATACGGACAGGGTGTCGGGGGCTACACCTTC	CASSEYGQGVGGYTF
TRBV5-6	16	TRBJ2-3	TRBD1	NA	TGTGCCAGCAGCTCCATGGGACAGGCCAGCACAGATACGCAGTATTTT	CASSSMGQASTDTQYF
TRBV9	15	TRBJ1-4	NA	NA	TGTGCCAGCAGCATATCAGCTGCAACTAATGAAAAACTGTTTTTT	CASSISAATNEKLFF
TRBV29-1	12	TRBJ2-5	NA	medium-sized	TGCAGCGTTCGGGGGCAAGGAGAGACCCAGTACTTC	CSVRGQGETQYF
TRBV11-3	16	TRBJ1-1	TRBD1	NA	TGTGCCAGCAGCTTAGTTGGTATTGGGGGACAGGGTGAAGCTTTCTTT	CASSLVGIGGQGEAFF
TRBV29-1	12	TRBJ1-2	NA	NA	TGCAGCGTTGCGCAGGGGAGAGGTGGCTACACCTTC	CSVAQGRGGYTF
TRBV19	13	TRBJ1-1	NA	NA	TGTGCCAGTAGTATGACGAGCATCACTGAAGCTTTCTTT	CASSMTSITEAFF
TRBV18	15	TRBJ1-2	TRBD1	NA	TGTGCCAGCTCACGAGACAGGGAATTGTCGTATGGCTACACCTTC	CASSRDRELSYGYTF
TRBV2	13	TRBJ1-3	NA	once	TGTGCCAGCAGGATTACCTCTGGAAACACCATATATTTT	CASRITSGNTIYF
TRBV19	14	TRBJ1-2	NA	NA	TGTGCCAGTAAAGATGGAAGGCACAACTATGGCTACACCTTC	CASKDGRHNYGYTF
TRBV21-1	16	TRBJ1-1	NA	NA	TGTGCCAGCAGCCACAAGCAGCAAAGGTGGGGGACTGAAGCTTTCTTT	CASSHKQQRWGTEAFF
TRBV7-6	17	TRBJ1-2	NA	NA	TGTGCCAGCAGCTTAGGGGGGGTACACCTCCCCAGGGATGGCTACACCTTC	CASSLGGVHLPRDGYTF
TRBV29-1	14	TRBJ2-5	TRBD2	NA	TGCAGCGTGGGGGAGCGGGGGATCGGGAAGACCCAGTACTTC	CSVGERGIGKTQYF
TRBV6-7	17	TRBJ1-5	TRBD1	once	TGTGCCAGCACCTTAACGACAGGGGGCGCGGTCGGACAGCCCCAGCATTTT	CASTLTTGGAVGQPQHF
TRBV11-3	16	TRBJ2-7	TRBD2	NA	TGTGCCAGCAGCTTAATGTCCTCTAGCGGGAACTACGAGCAGTACTTC	CASSLMSSSGNYEQYF
TRBV7-2	15	TRBJ2-7	NA	NA	TGTGCCAGCAGCTTAAGTTTCGGCAGGGGACACGAGCAGTACTTC	CASSLSFGRGHEQYF